Below, 20 T cell receptor beta chains from the same sample are listed, as sequenced in a study of CD8 T cells in ankylosing spondylitis. Broader study findings: Made up of about eight highly homologous variants, a TCR beta motif appeared characteristic of ankylosing spondylitis blood.

Their antigens are not known. One entry per CDR3 protein results from TCRdb running MiXCR on the 5' RACE reads. Among more than 500,000 distinct CDR3 sequences, roughly 5.2% were seen once, and the ten largest hold roughly 3.2%. The sample consisted of blood, either unsorted or a sorted T cell fraction (not recorded which). These receptors were taken from a male donor with ankylosing spondylitis.

This clonotype has a count of ten or more. The chain is built from TRBV7-9 and TRBJ1-1, with D maybe TRBD1 (5 bases). Deletions cut 2 bases from V and 6 bases from J, with 10 bases between. The CDR3 runs to 13 residues. Germline assignment: CDR1 SEHNR and CDR2 FQNEAQ (reference sequence). CDR3 amino acids: CASSLQGGAEAFF. Here the CDR3 DNA reads TGTGCCAGCAGCTTACAGGGAGGGGCTGAAGCTTTCTTT. The full variable domain, its missing parts supplied by reference TRBV7-9 and TRBJ1-1, is DTGVSQNPRHKITKRGQNVTFRCDPISEHNRLYWYRQTLGQGPEFLTYFQNEAQLEKSRLLSDRFSAERPKGSFSTLEIQRTEQGDSAMYLCASSLQGGAEAFFGQGTRLTVV.

This clonotype appeared many times. This chain joins TRBV2 and TRBJ1-6; D gene uncertain. Germline CDR1 SNHLY, CDR2 FYNNEI. Between the trimmed V and J ends, which lost 8 bases and 7 bases, there was a span of 15 bases. The CDR3 contains 14 residues. CDR3 coding DNA: TGTGCCAGCTCCGACTTCACTGGGAATTCACCCCTCCACTTT. Translation gives CASSDFTGNSPLHF.

Ten or more counts support this clonotype. This rearrangement joins TRBV29-1 to TRBJ2-1, with TRBD2 matching over 11 bases. V lost 0 bases and J lost 3; bases outside the gene matches: 4. This CDR3 contains 16 residues. The germline CDR1 and CDR2 sequences are SQVTM and ANQGSEA. The CDR3 coding sequence is TGCAGCGTTGAAGATCTGCTAGCGGGGGGCTACAATGAGCAGTTCTTC. As protein: CSVEDLLAGGYNEQFF.

This clonotype was observed many times. The chain has TRBV5-5 and TRBJ2-3; 11 bases match TRBD2. This CDR3 has 15 amino acids. V shed 5 bases, J shed 4 bases, and the junction held 6 bases outside the gene matches. Germline V gives CDR1 SGHKS, CDR2 YYEKEE (reference sequence). Here the CDR3 reads CASSSSGGSADTQYF. The CDR3 region has the DNA TGTGCCAGCAGTTCTAGCGGGGGGAGCGCAGATACGCAGTATTTT.

The chain uses TRBV4-3 and TRBJ2-5; D remains ambiguous. The CDR3 contains 16 residues. Germline CDR1 reads LGHNA; CDR2 reads YSLEER. The V end lost 1 base, the J end lost 4 bases, and 16 bases lay between the germline ends. CDR3 amino acids: CASSQVKSGLAETQYF. The CDR3 DNA is TGCGCCAGCAGCCAAGTGAAGTCAGGATTAGCAGAGACCCAGTACTTC.

This clonotype was picked up many times. The genes are TRBV20-1 and TRBJ1-5; D gene ambiguous. V lost 6 bases, J lost 3 bases, and 15 bases lay in between. The germline V gene has CDR1 DFQATT and CDR2 SNEGSKA (reference sequence). CDR3 length: 14 residues. DNA of the CDR3: TGCAGTGCCCAGGAGGGTCCTAACAATCAGCCCCAGCATTTT. Its translation is CSAQEGPNNQPQHF.

This clonotype was observed many times. The chain is built from TRBV7-3 and TRBJ1-1; D is unresolved. This CDR3 spans 14 amino acids. The ends were cut back, 1 base at V and 0 bases at J, with 6 bases in the middle. Per the germline V gene, CDR1 is SGHTA and CDR2 is FQGTGA. The chain's CDR3 is CASSLNGLNTEAFF. DNA for the CDR3: TGTGCCAGCAGCTTAAACGGCCTGAACACTGAAGCTTTCTTT.

The V and J genes are TRBV9 and TRBJ1-5; D is unresolved. CDR3 length equals 15 residues. Trimming left V 0 bases short and J 3 bases short, with 10 bases between. Looked up from germline, CDR1 is SGDLS and CDR2 is YYNGEE. Here the CDR3 DNA reads TGTGCCAGCAGCGTAGACAGCGGATTCAATCAGCCCCAGCATTTT. Protein: CASSVDSGFNQPQHF.

This clonotype was counted ten times or more. This sequence joins TRBV20-1 and TRBJ2-7; maybe TRBD1 (5 bases). Per the germline V gene, CDR1 is DFQATT and CDR2 is SNEGSKA (reference sequence). This CDR3 region has 11 residues. V was trimmed by 3 bases and J by 11 bases, leaving 14 bases between them. CDR3 in DNA: TGCAGTGCTAGGATACAGGCTTCGGAGTACTTC. It yields the protein CSARIQASEYF.

This clonotype occurred a few times. An end of the junction differs from the germline gene, which may be a read error. The gene calls are TRBV29-1 and TRBJ2-1; unclear D gene. The CDR3 is made up of 14 amino acids. Looked up from germline, CDR1 is SQVTM and CDR2 is ANQGSEA. The CDR3 bases are TGCAGCGTTGTAGGGTCCCCCTCCAACAATGAGCAGTTCTTC. Amino acid sequence: CSVVGSPSNNEQFF.

This clonotype was counted many times. This chain joins TRBV20-1 and TRBJ2-5, with 10 bases fitting TRBD1. Germline trimming cut 0 bases from V and 4 bases from J; bases unmatched to any gene: 5. The CDR3 totals 15 residues. Germline CDR1 reads DFQATT; CDR2 reads SNEGSKA (reference sequence). Written as DNA, the CDR3 is TGCAGTGCTAGAGATGGGACAGGGGCGTCAGAGACCCAGTACTTC. Protein: CSARDGTGASETQYF.

This clonotype was seen many times. One end of the junction is discordant with germline, which a read error may explain. V is TRBV6-2 or TRBV6-3 and J is TRBJ2-1; D unresolved. The germline gives CDR1 MNHEY, CDR2 SVGEGT. The CDR3 has 15 amino acids. The CDR3 DNA sequence: TGTGCCAGCAATTACCCTCTCAGCTCCTACAATGAGCAGTTCTTC. It translates to CASNYPLSSYNEQFF.

This clonotype has more than one count but fewer than ten. The J gene is TRBJ1-2, the V gene TRBV11-2; D gene uncertain. CDR3 length: 12 residues. Germline CDR1 SGHAT, CDR2 FQNNGV. The germline V and J ends were trimmed by 2 bases and 7 bases, with 8 bases remaining between them. CDR3 loop: CASSLLLSGYTF. Written as DNA, the CDR3 is TGTGCCAGCAGCTTATTACTCTCTGGCTACACCTTC.

This clonotype was counted ten times or more. The genes are TRBV5-1 and TRBJ2-7; D ambiguous. The CDR3 has 13 amino acids. CDR1 is SGHRS, CDR2 YFSETQ, per germline. V was pared by 3 bases and J by 2 bases, with 9 bases between. CDR3 loop: CASSSGSTYEQYF. The CDR3 DNA reads TGCGCCAGCAGCTCCGGCTCGACCTACGAGCAGTACTTC.

This clonotype has a count of ten or more. The chain uses TRBV10-3 and TRBJ1-1; D uncertain. The V gene's germline CDR1 is ENHRY and CDR2 SYGVKD. The CDR3 runs to 13 residues. V lost 5 bases and J lost 0, with 7 bases in between. DNA of the CDR3: TGTGCCATCAGTCTTATAATGAACACTGAAGCTTTCTTT. Encoded protein: CAISLIMNTEAFF.

This clonotype appeared many times. The chain is built from TRBV5-1 and TRBJ2-7; no definite D call. Germline loops: CDR1 SGHRS, CDR2 YFSETQ. V was cut by 4 bases and J by 0 bases, with 5 bases left in between. The CDR3 loop spans 12 amino acids. The CDR3 loop is CASSATSYEQYF. DNA of the CDR3: TGCGCCAGCAGCGCCACCTCCTACGAGCAGTACTTC.

V and J are TRBV6-2 or TRBV6-3 and TRBJ1-5; perhaps TRBD1 as D (5 bases). This CDR3 is 13 amino acids long. V dropped 5 bases and J dropped 4 bases, with 9 bases sitting between them. Germline V CDR1 and CDR2: MNHEY, SVGEGT. CDR3 protein: CASSRTSNQPQHF. Written as DNA, the CDR3 is TGTGCCAGCAGTCGGACAAGTAATCAGCCCCAGCATTTT.

Ten or more counts support this clonotype. The CDR3 reads CASSVVGYPGELFF. The CDR3, as DNA: TGTGCCAGCAGCGTAGTAGGGTATCCCGGGGAGCTGTTTTTT. This rearrangement joins TRBV9 to TRBJ2-2, with D uncertain. CDR1 is SGDLS, CDR2 YYNGEE, per germline. The length of the CDR3 is 14 residues. Trimming removed 0 bases at V and 6 bases at J, with 9 bases between.

This clonotype was found many times. V and J are TRBV11-2 and TRBJ2-6; D is tentatively TRBD1 or TRBD2 (6 bases each). Trimming removed 11 bases from V and 3 bases from J, with 20 bases in between. The germline V gene has CDR1 SGHAT and CDR2 FQNNGV. The CDR3 totals 16 residues. CDR3 DNA: TGTGCCTCGACTACAAGGGGGGCAGGTGGGGCCAACGTCCTGACTTTC. Its protein is CASTTRGAGGANVLTF.

This clonotype was detected ten times or more. The rearrangement links TRBV7-9 to TRBJ2-7; D possibly corresponds to TRBD2 (5 bases). Trimming pared 5 bases from V and 2 bases from J, leaving 7 bases between. Germline V lookup: CDR1 SEHNR, CDR2 FQNEAQ (reference sequence). The CDR3 is made up of 12 amino acids. The CDR3 DNA follows: TGTGCCAGCAGCCGGACTGCCTACGAGCAGTACTTC. Translation gives CASSRTAYEQYF. Together with reference TRBV7-9 and TRBJ2-7, the CDR3 gives the full variable domain: DTGVSQNPRHKITKRGQNVTFRCDPISEHNRLYWYRQTLGQGPEFLTYFQNEAQLEKSRLLSDRFSAERPKGSFSTLEIQRTEQGDSAMYLCASSRTAYEQYFGPGTRLTVT.